This is a list of T cell receptor beta chains from one sample in a study of blood T cells in healthy people across ages. TCRdb re-called the 5' RACE reads with MiXCR, one entry per CDR3 protein. The repertoire consists of 760,000 or so distinct CDR3 sequences, with more than 20% occurring once and the leading ten covering around 9.2%. The sample was also linked to a second study, of T cells of mothers and their children.

Specimen: blood. The receptors were gathered from a boy younger than 18 in good health. Both conserved end residues are part of each CDR3. The order of the fields is V gene, CDR3 length, clone size, CDR3 protein. A clone size is listed for some rows: how often the clone was seen (once, few, many), or a class if it is expanded.

>TRBV20-1|13|NA
CSAYRGTNEKLFF
>TRBV6-6|16|few
CASSYPLADGNEKLFF
>TRBV6-6|15|NA
CASSPSGTLTYEQYF
>TRBV5-1|14|NA
CASSTGRDDYGYTF
>TRBV29-1|12|NA
CSVEETGNTQYF
>TRBV4-3|19|few
CASSQDSLSGGNGADTQYF
>TRBV12-3/TRBV12-4|15|many
CASSLGVSGANVLTF
>TRBV20-1|14|NA
CSAMASSSYNEQFF
>TRBV12-3/TRBV12-4|15|NA
CASSLRAGVGTEAFF
>TRBV20-1|11|NA
CSVRVLGEAFF
>TRBV20-1|17|NA
CSASESGTSGGRNEQFF
>TRBV6-5|17|NA
CASSSRIRDRGGETQYF
>TRBV12-5|15|few
CASGPKGYSNQPQHF
>TRBV7-2|16|NA
CASSSYGSKVTDTQYF
>TRBV29-1|14|few
CSVEDSGGVETQYF
>TRBV6-9|9|NA
CASSYGRFF